This TCR beta chain was sequenced during a study of response to subunit inactivated influenza vaccine. Findings of the study overall: After each seasonal influenza vaccination, few new T cells are recruited, the authors suggested.

Losses at the gene ends were 7 bases for V and 6 bases for J; bases not matched to a gene: 6. Germline values: CDR1 MNHNS, CDR2 SASEGT. There are 13 residues in the CDR3. This clonotype was observed at least ten times. Its matching antigen is unknown. TCRdb redid the calling of the RT-PCR reads with MiXCR, one entry per CDR3 protein. The sample carries about 500,000 distinct CDR3 sequences, about 7.2% recorded once. The genes are TRBV6-1 and TRBJ2-5; 9 nucleotides align to TRBD1. Sample: PBMCs from blood, taken about 24 months after vaccination. The origin of this receptor is a man aged 50 to 69 who received an inactivated influenza vaccine. The CDR3 nucleotides are TGTGCCAGCACACACGGACAGGGGCAGACCCAGTACTTC. Protein product: CASTHGQGQTQYF.